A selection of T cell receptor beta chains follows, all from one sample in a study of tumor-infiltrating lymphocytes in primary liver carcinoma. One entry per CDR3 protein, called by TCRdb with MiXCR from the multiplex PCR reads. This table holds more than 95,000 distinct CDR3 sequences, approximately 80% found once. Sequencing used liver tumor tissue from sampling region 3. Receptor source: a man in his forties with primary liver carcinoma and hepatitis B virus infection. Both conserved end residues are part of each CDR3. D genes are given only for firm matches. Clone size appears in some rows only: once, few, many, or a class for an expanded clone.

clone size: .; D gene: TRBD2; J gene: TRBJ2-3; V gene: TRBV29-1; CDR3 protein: CSVESTSGRRYTQYF; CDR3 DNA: TGCAGCGTTGAGTCGACTAGCGGAAGGAGGTATACACAGTATTTT
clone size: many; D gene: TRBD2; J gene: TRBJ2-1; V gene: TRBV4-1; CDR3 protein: CASSQDDKREGRVF; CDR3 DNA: TGCGCCAGCAGCCAAGATGACAAGAGGGAGGGCCGGGTCTTC
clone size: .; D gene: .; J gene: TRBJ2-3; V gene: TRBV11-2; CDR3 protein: CASSRGAVQPDTQYF; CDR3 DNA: TGTGCCAGCAGCCGGGGGGCAGTGCAGCCAGATACGCAGTATTTT
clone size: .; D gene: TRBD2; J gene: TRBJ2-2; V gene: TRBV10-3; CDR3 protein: CAISGNSGRGAGELSF; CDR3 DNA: TGTGCCATCAGTGGAAATAGCGGGAGAGGGGCAGGGGAGCTGTCTTTT
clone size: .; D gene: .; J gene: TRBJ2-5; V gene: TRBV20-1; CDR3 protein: CSARGLQGRQETQYF; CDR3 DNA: TGCAGTGCTAGAGGTTTGCAGGGCAGACAAGAGACCCAGTACTTC
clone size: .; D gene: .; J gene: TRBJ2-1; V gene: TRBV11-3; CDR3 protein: CPSSFAGSYNEEFF; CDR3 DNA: TGTCCCAGCAGCTTCGCCGGCTCCTACAATGAGGAGTTCTTC
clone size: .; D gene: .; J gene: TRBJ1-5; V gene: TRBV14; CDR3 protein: CASSQTGTLNRPQHF; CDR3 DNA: TGTGCCAGCAGCCAAACTGGGACCCTCAATCGGCCCCAGCATTTT
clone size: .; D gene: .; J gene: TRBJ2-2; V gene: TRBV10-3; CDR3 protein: CVFSVGSSNTGELFF; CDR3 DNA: TGTGTCTTCAGTGTAGGCAGTTCGAACACCGGGGAGCTGTTTTTT
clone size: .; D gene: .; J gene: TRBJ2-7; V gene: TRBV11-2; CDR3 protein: CDSSLPDETQRIYF; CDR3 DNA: TGTGACAGCAGTCTGCCAGATGAAACTCAGCGGATTTACTTC
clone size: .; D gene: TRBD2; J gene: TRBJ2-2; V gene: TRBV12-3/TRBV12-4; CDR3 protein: CASTPLAALCWELFF; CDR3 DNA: TGTGCCAGCACCCCACTAGCGGCCCTCTGCTGGGAGCTGTTCTTT
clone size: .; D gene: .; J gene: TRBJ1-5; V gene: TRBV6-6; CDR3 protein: CASNYGNRVSNQPQHF; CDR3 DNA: TGTGCCAGCAATTACGGCAACAGGGTGAGCAATCAGCCCCAGCATTTT
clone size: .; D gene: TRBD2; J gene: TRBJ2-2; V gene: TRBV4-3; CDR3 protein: CASSQTASGHRNTGELFF; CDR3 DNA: TGCGCCAGCAGCCAAACCGCTAGCGGACATAGGAACACCGGGGAGCTGTTTTTT
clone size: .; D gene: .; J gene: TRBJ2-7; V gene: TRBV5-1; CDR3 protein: CASNSAGTGSYKQYF; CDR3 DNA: TGCGCCAGCAACTCCGCCGGGACTGGATCCTACAAGCAGTACTTC
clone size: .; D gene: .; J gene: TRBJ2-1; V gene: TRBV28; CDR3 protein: CACSPPGYYNEQFF; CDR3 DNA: TGTGCCTGCAGTCCTCCCGGTTACTACAATGAGCAGTTCTTC
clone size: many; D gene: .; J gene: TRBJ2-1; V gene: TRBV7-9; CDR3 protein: CASSLRWQGGDEQFF; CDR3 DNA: TGTGCCAGCAGCTTGAGGTGGCAGGGGGGCGATGAGCAGTTCTTC
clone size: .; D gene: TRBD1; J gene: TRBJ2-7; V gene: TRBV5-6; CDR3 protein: CASTLGTGYYDQYF; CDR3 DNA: TGTGCCAGCACCTTGGGGACAGGATACTACGATCAGTACTTC
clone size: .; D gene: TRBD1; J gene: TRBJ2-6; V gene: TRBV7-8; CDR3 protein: CASIGYRGASSGANALTF; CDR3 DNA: TGTGCCAGCATCGGATACAGGGGGGCTAGCTCTGGGGCCAACGCCCTGACTTTC
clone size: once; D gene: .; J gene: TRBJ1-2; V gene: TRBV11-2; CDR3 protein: CAISLTGVSGYTF; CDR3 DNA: TGTGCCATCAGCTTAACTGGGGTATCTGGCTACACCTTC
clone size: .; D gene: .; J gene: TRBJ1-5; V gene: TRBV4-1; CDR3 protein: CASSPIEGSNHPQYF; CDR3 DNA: TGCGCCAGCAGTCCCATAGAGGGGAGCAATCATCCCCAGTATTTC
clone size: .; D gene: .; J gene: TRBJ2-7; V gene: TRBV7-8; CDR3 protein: CVSSLTLEWYELYF; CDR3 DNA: TGTGTCAGCAGCTTAACCCTAGAGTGGTACGAGCTGTACTTC
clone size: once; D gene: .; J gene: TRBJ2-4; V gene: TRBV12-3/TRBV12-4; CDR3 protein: CANSPGRRARAKNIQYF; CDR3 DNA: TGTGCCAACAGCCCAGGGCGTAGAGCCCGGGCCAAAAACATTCAGTACTTC
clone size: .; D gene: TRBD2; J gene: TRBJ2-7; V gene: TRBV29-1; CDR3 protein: CCVEDHGGSSYEQYF; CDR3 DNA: TGCTGCGTTGAAGATCATGGCGGGAGCTCCTACGAGCAGTACTTC
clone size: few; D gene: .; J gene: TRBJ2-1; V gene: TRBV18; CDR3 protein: CASSAVDEQFF; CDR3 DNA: TGTGCCAGCTCGGCCGTGGATGAGCAGTTCTTC
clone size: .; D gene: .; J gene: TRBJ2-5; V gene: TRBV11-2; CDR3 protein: CASCLWETQYF; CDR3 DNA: TGTGCCAGCTGTTTGTGGGAGACCCAGTACTTC
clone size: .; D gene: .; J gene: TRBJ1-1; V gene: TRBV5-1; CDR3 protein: CASSRQESVEAFF; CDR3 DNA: TGCGCCAGCAGTCGACAGGAGAGCGTTGAAGCTTTCTTT
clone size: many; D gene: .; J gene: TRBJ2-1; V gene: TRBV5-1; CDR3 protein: CASSLTLGGGHNEQFF; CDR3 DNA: TGCGCCAGCAGCTTGACCCTAGGGGGGGGCCACAATGAGCAGTTCTTC
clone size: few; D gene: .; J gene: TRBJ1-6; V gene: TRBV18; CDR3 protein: CASSPSTGMNSPLHF; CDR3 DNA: TGTGCCAGCTCGCCTTCAACAGGGATGAATTCACCCCTCCACTTT
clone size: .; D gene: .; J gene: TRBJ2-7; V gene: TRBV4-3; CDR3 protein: CASSQGRASGRWQHYF; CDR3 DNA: TGCGCCAGCAGCCAAGGTCGGGCTAGTGGGAGATGGCAGCATTACTTC
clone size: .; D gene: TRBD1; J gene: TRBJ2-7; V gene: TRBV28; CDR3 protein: CAAQGWSYEQYF; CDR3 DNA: TGTGCCGCACAGGGGTGGTCCTATGAGCAGTACTTC
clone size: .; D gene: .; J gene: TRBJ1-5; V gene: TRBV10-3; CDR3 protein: CAISDSENKPQHF; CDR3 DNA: TGTGCCATCAGTGATTCAGAGAATAAGCCACAGCATTTT
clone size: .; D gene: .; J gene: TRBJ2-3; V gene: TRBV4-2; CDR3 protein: CANSQVSAPRTDTQYF; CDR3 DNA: TGTGCCAACAGCCAAGTGTCAGCCCCTCGTACAGATACGCAGTATTTT
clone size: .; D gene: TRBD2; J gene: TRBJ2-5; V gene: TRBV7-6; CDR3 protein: CASSSLLAGAEIQYF; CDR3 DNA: TGTGCCAGCAGCTCGTTACTAGCGGGAGCCGAGATCCAGTACTTC
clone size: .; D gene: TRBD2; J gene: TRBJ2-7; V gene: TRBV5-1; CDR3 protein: CASSSGLVNSWQYF; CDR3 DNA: TGTGCCAGCAGCTCGGGACTAGTTAACTCGTGGCAGTACTTC
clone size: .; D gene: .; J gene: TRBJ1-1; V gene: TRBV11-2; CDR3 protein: CASSFGGNRHTAAFF; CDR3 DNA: TGTGCCAGCAGCTTCGGGGGGAATCGGCACACTGCAGCTTTCTTT
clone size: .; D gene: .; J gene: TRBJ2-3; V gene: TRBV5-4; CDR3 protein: CTSRVVGLRCDTQYF; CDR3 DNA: TGTACCAGCAGGGTAGTGGGACTTCGCTGTGATACGCAGTATTTT
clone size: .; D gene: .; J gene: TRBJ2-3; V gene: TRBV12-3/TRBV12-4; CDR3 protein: CVSSSEWTVGDTQYF; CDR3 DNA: TGTGTCAGCAGTTCCGAGTGGACTGTTGGGGATACGCAGTATTTT
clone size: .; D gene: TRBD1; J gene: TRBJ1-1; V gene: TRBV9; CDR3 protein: CASSEGGPEAFF; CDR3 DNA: TGTGCCAGCAGCGAAGGGGGCCCGGAAGCTTTCTTT
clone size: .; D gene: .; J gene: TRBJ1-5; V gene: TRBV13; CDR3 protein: CASSLGGSNQSQHF; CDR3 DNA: TGTGCCAGTAGCCTAGGAGGGAGCAATCAGTCCCAGCATTTT
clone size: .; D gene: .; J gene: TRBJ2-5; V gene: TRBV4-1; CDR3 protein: CASSHAGQTQETHYF; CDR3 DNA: TGTGCCAGCAGCCACGCGGGACAGACCCAAGAGACCCATTACTTC
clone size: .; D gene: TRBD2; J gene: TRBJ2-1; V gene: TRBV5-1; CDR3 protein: CASRHGGSGIRVNDQFF; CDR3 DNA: TGCGCCAGCAGACACGGAGGAAGCGGGATTCGTGTTAATGACCAATTCTTC
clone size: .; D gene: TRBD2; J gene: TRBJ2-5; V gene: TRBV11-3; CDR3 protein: CVSSFGTSGGPLETQYF; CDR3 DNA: TGTGTCAGCAGCTTTGGGACTAGCGGGGGTCCTTTAGAGACCCAGTACTTC